This T cell receptor (beta chain) came from a study of shared T cell receptors in the human thymus. Assay: immunoSEQ multiplex PCR; the TCRdb copy retains only in-frame clones and omits some. The table has tens of thousands of clones, roughly 96% seen once. V lost 5 bases to trimming and J lost 2 bases, with 15 bases between them. Germline V CDR1 and CDR2: MDHEN, SYDVKM. This CDR3 comprises 15 residues. V usage is TRBV28 and J usage is TRBJ1-2; D unresolved. This receptor was taken from a human donor. Specimen: thymocytes. CDR3 DNA sequence: TGTGCCAGCAGTCTCCACCTAAGGCCCAACTATGGCTACACCTTC. This gives the protein CASSLHLRPNYGYTF.